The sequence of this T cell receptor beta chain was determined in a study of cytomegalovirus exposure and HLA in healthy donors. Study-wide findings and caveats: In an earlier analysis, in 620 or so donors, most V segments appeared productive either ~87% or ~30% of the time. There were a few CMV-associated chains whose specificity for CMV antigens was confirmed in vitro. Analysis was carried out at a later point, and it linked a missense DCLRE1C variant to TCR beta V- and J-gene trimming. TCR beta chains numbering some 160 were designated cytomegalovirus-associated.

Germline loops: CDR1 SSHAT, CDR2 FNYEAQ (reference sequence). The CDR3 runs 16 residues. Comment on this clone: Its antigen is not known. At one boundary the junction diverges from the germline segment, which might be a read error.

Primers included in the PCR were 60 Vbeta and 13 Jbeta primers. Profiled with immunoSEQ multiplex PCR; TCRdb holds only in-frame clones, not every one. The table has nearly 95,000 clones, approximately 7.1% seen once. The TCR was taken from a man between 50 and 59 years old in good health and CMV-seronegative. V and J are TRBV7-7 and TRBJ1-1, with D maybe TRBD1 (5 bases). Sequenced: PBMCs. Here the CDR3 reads CASSPIGGDPGTEAFF. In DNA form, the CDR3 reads TGTGCTAGCAGCCCCATCGGGGGGGACCCGGGCACTGAAGCTTTCTTT.